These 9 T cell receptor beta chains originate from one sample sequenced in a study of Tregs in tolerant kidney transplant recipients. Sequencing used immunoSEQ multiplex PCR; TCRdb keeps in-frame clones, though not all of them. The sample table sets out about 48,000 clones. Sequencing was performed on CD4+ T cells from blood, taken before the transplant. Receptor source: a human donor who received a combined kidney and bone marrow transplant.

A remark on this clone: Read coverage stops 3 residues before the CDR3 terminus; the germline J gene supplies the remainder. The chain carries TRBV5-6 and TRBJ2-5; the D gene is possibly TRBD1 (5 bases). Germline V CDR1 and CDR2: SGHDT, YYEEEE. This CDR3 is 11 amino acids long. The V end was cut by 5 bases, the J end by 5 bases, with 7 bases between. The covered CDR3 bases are TGTGCCAGCAGGTCAGGGGAGACC. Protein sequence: CASRSGET. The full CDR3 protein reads CASRSGETQYF.

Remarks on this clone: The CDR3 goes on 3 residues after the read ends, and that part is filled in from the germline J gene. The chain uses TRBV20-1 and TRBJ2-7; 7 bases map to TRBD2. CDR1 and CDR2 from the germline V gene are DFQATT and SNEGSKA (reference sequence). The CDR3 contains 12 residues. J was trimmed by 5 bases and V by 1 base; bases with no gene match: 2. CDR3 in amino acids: CSARVGGDEQYF. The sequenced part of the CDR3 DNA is TGCAGTGCTAGAGTGGGAGGGGACGAG.

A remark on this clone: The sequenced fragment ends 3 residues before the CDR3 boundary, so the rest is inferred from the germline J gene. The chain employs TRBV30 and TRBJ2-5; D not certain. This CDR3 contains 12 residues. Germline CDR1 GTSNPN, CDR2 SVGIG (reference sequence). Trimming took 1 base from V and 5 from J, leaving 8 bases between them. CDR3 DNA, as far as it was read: TGTGCCTGGAGTGGGTCCCGGGAGACC. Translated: CAWSGSRET. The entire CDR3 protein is CAWSGSRETQYF.

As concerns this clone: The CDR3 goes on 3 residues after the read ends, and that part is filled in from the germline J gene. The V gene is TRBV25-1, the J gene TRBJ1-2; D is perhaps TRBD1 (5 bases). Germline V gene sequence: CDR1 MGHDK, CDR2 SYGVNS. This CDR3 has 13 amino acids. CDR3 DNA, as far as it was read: TGTGCCAGCAGTTGGGGCCACGAAACCGGC. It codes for CASSWGHETG. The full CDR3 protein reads CASSWGHETGYTF.

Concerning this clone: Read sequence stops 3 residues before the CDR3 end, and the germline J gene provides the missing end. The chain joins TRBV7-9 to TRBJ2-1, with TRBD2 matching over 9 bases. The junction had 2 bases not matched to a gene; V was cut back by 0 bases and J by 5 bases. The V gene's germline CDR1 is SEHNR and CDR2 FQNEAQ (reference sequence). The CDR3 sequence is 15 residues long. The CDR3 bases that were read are TGTGCCAGCAGCTTAGCGGCTAGCGGGGACAATGAG. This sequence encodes CASSLAASGDNE. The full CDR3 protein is CASSLAASGDNEQFF. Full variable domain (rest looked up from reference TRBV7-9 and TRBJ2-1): DTGVSQNPRHKITKRGQNVTFRCDPISEHNRLYWYRQTLGQGPEFLTYFQNEAQLEKSRLLSDRFSAERPKGSFSTLEIQRTEQGDSAMYLCASSLAASGDNEQFFGPGTRLTVL.

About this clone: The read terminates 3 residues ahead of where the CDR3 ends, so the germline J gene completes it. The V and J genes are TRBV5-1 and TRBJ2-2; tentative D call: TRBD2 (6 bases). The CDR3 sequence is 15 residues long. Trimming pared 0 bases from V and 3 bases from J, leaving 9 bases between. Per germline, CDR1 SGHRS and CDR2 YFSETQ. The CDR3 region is CASSLALADTGELFF. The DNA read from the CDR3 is TGCGCCAGCAGCTTGGCACTAGCAGACACCGGGGAG. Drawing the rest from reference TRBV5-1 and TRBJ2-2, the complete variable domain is KAGVTQTPRYLIKTRGQQVTLSCSPISGHRSVSWYQQTPGQGLQFLFEYFSETQRNKGNFPGRFSGRQFSNSRSEMNVSTLELGDSALYLCASSLALADTGELFFGEGSRLTVL.

CDR3 bases read: TGCAGTGCTAGAGGCTTGAGACTAGCGGGAAAGGTTGCAGATACG. Translating it yields CSARGLRLAGKVADT. The whole CDR3 protein is CSARGLRLAGKVADTQYF. The chain employs TRBV20-1 and TRBJ2-3; the match to TRBD2 covers 11 bases. Read sequence stops 3 residues before the CDR3 end, and the germline J gene provides the missing end. Per germline, CDR1 DFQATT and CDR2 SNEGSKA (reference sequence). J lost 4 bases, V lost 1 base, and 13 bases had no gene match. The CDR3 contains 18 residues.

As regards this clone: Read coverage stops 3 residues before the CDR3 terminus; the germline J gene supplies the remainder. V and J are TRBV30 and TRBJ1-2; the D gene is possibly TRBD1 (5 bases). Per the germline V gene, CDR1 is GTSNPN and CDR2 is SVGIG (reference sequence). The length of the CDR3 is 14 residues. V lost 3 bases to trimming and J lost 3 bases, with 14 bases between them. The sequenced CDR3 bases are TGTGCCTGGAGCCCAGGGAGAGGAGACTATGGC. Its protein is CAWSPGRGDYG. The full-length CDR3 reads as CAWSPGRGDYGYTF. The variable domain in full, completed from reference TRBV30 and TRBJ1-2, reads SQTIHQWPATLVQPVGSPLSLECTVEGTSNPNLYWYRQAAGRGLQLLFYSVGIGQISSEVPQNLSASRPQDRQFILSSKKLLLSDSGFYLCAWSPGRGDYGYTFGSGTRLTVV.

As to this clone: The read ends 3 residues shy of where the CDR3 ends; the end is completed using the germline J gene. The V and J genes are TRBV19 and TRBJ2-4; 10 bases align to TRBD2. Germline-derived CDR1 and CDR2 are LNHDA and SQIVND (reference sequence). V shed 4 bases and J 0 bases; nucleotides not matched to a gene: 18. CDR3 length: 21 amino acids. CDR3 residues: CASSRSIPSSGRAEAKNIQYF. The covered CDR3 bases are TGTGCCAGTAGTAGATCCATCCCTTCGAGCGGGAGGGCCGAAGCCAAAAACATT.